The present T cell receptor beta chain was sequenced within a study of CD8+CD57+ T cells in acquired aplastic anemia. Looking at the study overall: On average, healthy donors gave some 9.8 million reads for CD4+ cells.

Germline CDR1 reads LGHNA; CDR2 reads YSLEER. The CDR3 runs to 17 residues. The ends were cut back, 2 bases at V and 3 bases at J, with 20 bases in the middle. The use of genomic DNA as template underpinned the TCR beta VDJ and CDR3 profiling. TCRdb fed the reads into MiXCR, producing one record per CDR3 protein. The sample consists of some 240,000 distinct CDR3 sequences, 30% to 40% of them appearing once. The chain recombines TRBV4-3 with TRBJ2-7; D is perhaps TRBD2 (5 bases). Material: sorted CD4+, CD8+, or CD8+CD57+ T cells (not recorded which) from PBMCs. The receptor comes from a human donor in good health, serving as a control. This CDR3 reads CASSQLEGRGSYYEQYF. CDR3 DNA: TGCGCCAGCAGCCAACTGGAAGGACGGGGATCCTACTACGAGCAGTACTTC.